Listed below are T cell receptor beta chains from one sample, sequenced in a study of shared clonotypes between healthy human individuals. Clones were sequenced by immunoSEQ multiplex PCR, and TCRdb holds only the in-frame ones, with some missing. This table holds 550,000 to 750,000 clones, less than 97% found once. Input material: naive CD8+ T cells sorted from blood. The receptors shown here come from a young woman in good health. Both conserved end residues are part of each CDR3. The D gene is left open where the match is weak. Where a row states a size, it is once, few, many or the class of an expanded clone; other rows omit it.

D gene: NA
clone size: NA
J gene: TRBJ2-1
V gene: TRBV25-1
CDR3 protein: CASTPPRAGGNEQFF
CDR3 DNA: TGTGCCAGCACCCCACCCCGGGCCGGAGGCAATGAGCAGTTCTTC

D gene: NA
clone size: NA
J gene: TRBJ1-3
V gene: TRBV9
CDR3 protein: CASSALPGTGNTIYF
CDR3 DNA: TGTGCCAGCAGCGCACTTCCAGGGACGGGAAACACCATATATTTT

D gene: NA
clone size: NA
J gene: TRBJ2-7
V gene: TRBV5-5
CDR3 protein: CASSLAEFYEQYF
CDR3 DNA: TGTGCCAGCAGCTTGGCCGAATTCTACGAGCAGTACTTC

D gene: TRBD2
clone size: NA
J gene: TRBJ2-1
V gene: TRBV19
CDR3 protein: CASSIVGSGGYYNEQFF
CDR3 DNA: TGTGCCAGTAGTATAGTAGGTAGCGGGGGATACTACAATGAGCAGTTCTTC

D gene: NA
clone size: few
J gene: TRBJ1-2
V gene: TRBV16
CDR3 protein: CASSLQGSRYTF
CDR3 DNA: TGTGCCAGCAGCCTCCAGGGGAGCAGGTACACCTTC

D gene: NA
clone size: NA
J gene: TRBJ1-2
V gene: TRBV29-1
CDR3 protein: CSAQAGLSGYTF
CDR3 DNA: TGCAGCGCGCAAGCGGGATTGAGTGGCTACACCTTC

D gene: TRBD2
clone size: NA
J gene: TRBJ2-7
V gene: TRBV4-1
CDR3 protein: CASSPASGLAGEQYF
CDR3 DNA: TGCGCCAGCAGCCCCGCCTCCGGACTAGCAGGCGAGCAGTACTTC

D gene: NA
clone size: NA
J gene: TRBJ2-7
V gene: TRBV7-9
CDR3 protein: CASSFGSEQYF
CDR3 DNA: TGTGCCAGCAGCTTCGGCAGCGAGCAGTACTTC

D gene: TRBD2
clone size: NA
J gene: TRBJ2-7
V gene: TRBV28
CDR3 protein: CASSFWGRAYYEQYF
CDR3 DNA: TGTGCCAGCAGTTTTTGGGGGAGGGCCTACTACGAGCAGTACTTC

D gene: TRBD1
clone size: NA
J gene: TRBJ2-4
V gene: TRBV27
CDR3 protein: CASSSATTDRGQPDIQYF
CDR3 DNA: TGTGCCAGCAGTTCTGCTACGACCGACAGGGGACAACCGGACATTCAGTACTTC

D gene: NA
clone size: NA
J gene: TRBJ1-5
V gene: TRBV27
CDR3 protein: CASSVGKSNQPQHF
CDR3 DNA: TGTGCCAGCTCGGTGGGGAAGAGCAATCAGCCCCAGCATTTT

D gene: TRBD1
clone size: NA
J gene: TRBJ1-5
V gene: TRBV7-9
CDR3 protein: CASSSGQGDQPQHF
CDR3 DNA: TGTGCCAGCAGCTCAGGACAGGGCGATCAGCCCCAGCATTTT

D gene: TRBD2
clone size: once
J gene: TRBJ2-7
V gene: TRBV9
CDR3 protein: CASSVGWTSGVYEQYF
CDR3 DNA: TGTGCCAGCAGCGTAGGATGGACTAGCGGCGTTTACGAGCAGTACTTC

D gene: NA
clone size: NA
J gene: TRBJ2-2
V gene: TRBV27
CDR3 protein: CASSFRDRVETVGGELFF
CDR3 DNA: TGTGCCAGCAGTTTCAGGGATAGGGTGGAAACAGTTGGCGGGGAGCTGTTTTTT

D gene: NA
clone size: NA
J gene: TRBJ2-1
V gene: TRBV5-1
CDR3 protein: CASSLVFPHNEQFF
CDR3 DNA: TGCGCCAGCAGCCTGGTCTTTCCTCACAATGAGCAGTTCTTC

D gene: TRBD1
clone size: NA
J gene: TRBJ2-7
V gene: TRBV7-9
CDR3 protein: CASSLSGGFYEQYF
CDR3 DNA: TGTGCCAGCAGCTTATCAGGGGGATTCTACGAGCAGTACTTC

D gene: NA
clone size: NA
J gene: TRBJ1-3
V gene: TRBV6-1
CDR3 protein: CASSEGTIRGNTIYF
CDR3 DNA: TGTGCCAGCAGTGAGGGGACTATAAGGGGAAACACCATATATTTT

D gene: TRBD1
clone size: NA
J gene: TRBJ2-1
V gene: TRBV2
CDR3 protein: CASSDGTGSYNEQFF
CDR3 DNA: TGTGCCAGCAGTGATGGGACAGGCTCCTACAATGAGCAGTTCTTC

D gene: NA
clone size: NA
J gene: TRBJ1-1
V gene: TRBV5-4
CDR3 protein: CASSLDQMNTEAFF
CDR3 DNA: TGTGCCAGCAGCTTGGACCAAATGAACACTGAAGCTTTCTTT

D gene: NA
clone size: NA
J gene: TRBJ2-3
V gene: TRBV27
CDR3 protein: CASSSRTGPGGDTQYF
CDR3 DNA: TGTGCCAGCAGTTCCCGGACGGGCCCAGGGGGGGATACGCAGTATTTT

D gene: NA
clone size: NA
J gene: TRBJ2-1
V gene: TRBV27
CDR3 protein: CASHASNEQFF
CDR3 DNA: TGTGCCAGCCATGCCTCAAATGAGCAGTTCTTC

D gene: NA
clone size: NA
J gene: TRBJ2-1
V gene: TRBV5-1
CDR3 protein: CASSGDLGDEQFF
CDR3 DNA: TGCGCCAGCAGCGGGGATCTTGGGGATGAGCAGTTCTTC

D gene: TRBD2
clone size: NA
J gene: TRBJ2-1
V gene: TRBV27
CDR3 protein: CASSFDTSGFGEQFF
CDR3 DNA: TGTGCCAGCAGTTTTGATACTAGCGGGTTCGGCGAGCAGTTCTTC

D gene: TRBD2
clone size: NA
J gene: TRBJ2-1
V gene: TRBV7-9
CDR3 protein: CASSLDRAGGSGNEQFF
CDR3 DNA: TGTGCCAGCAGCTTAGATCGGGCGGGAGGGTCTGGCAATGAGCAGTTCTTC

D gene: TRBD1
clone size: NA
J gene: TRBJ1-2
V gene: TRBV28
CDR3 protein: CASTVNQGGGGYTF
CDR3 DNA: TGTGCCAGCACCGTGAATCAGGGGGGAGGCGGCTACACCTTC

D gene: NA
clone size: once
J gene: TRBJ1-1
V gene: TRBV2
CDR3 protein: CASSGGQEAFF
CDR3 DNA: TGTGCCAGCAGTGGGGGGCAGGAAGCTTTCTTT

D gene: TRBD2
clone size: once
J gene: TRBJ2-7
V gene: TRBV27
CDR3 protein: CASSPLAGGPSGLDYEQYF
CDR3 DNA: TGTGCCAGCAGTCCGCTAGCGGGAGGGCCCTCAGGACTCGACTACGAGCAGTACTTC

D gene: NA
clone size: NA
J gene: TRBJ2-7
V gene: TRBV11-2
CDR3 protein: CASRDNSREQYF
CDR3 DNA: TGTGCCAGCAGAGACAATAGTCGCGAGCAGTACTTC

D gene: TRBD2
clone size: NA
J gene: TRBJ2-7
V gene: TRBV2
CDR3 protein: CASSSGTSGGYEQYF
CDR3 DNA: TGTGCCAGCAGTTCAGGGACTAGCGGTGGTTACGAGCAGTACTTC

D gene: NA
clone size: NA
J gene: TRBJ2-1
V gene: TRBV29-1
CDR3 protein: CSVEEWGSRTNSYNEQFF
CDR3 DNA: TGCAGCGTTGAAGAATGGGGTAGCAGGACCAACTCCTACAATGAGCAGTTCTTC

D gene: NA
clone size: NA
J gene: TRBJ1-1
V gene: TRBV27
CDR3 protein: CASSLWDYTEAFF
CDR3 DNA: TGTGCCAGCAGTTTATGGGATTACACTGAAGCTTTCTTT

D gene: NA
clone size: NA
J gene: TRBJ2-1
V gene: TRBV19
CDR3 protein: CASGKEYNEQFF
CDR3 DNA: TGTGCCAGTGGGAAAGAATACAATGAGCAGTTCTTC

D gene: TRBD1
clone size: NA
J gene: TRBJ2-7
V gene: TRBV2
CDR3 protein: CASSEGTGVYEQYF
CDR3 DNA: TGTGCCAGCAGTGAAGGGACAGGGGTCTACGAGCAGTACTTC

D gene: NA
clone size: NA
J gene: TRBJ2-1
V gene: TRBV7-8
CDR3 protein: CASSPGLNEQFF
CDR3 DNA: TGTGCCAGCAGCCCTGGGCTGAATGAGCAGTTCTTC

D gene: TRBD1
clone size: NA
J gene: TRBJ1-1
V gene: TRBV9
CDR3 protein: CASSTTGGGTEAFF
CDR3 DNA: TGTGCCAGCAGCACCACAGGGGGCGGGACTGAAGCTTTCTTT

D gene: NA
clone size: NA
J gene: TRBJ1-1
V gene: TRBV4-1
CDR3 protein: CASSQDLGSMNTEAFF
CDR3 DNA: TGCGCCAGCAGCCAAGATCTGGGATCAATGAACACTGAAGCTTTCTTT

D gene: NA
clone size: NA
J gene: TRBJ1-2
V gene: TRBV4-1
CDR3 protein: CASSQDPGETYGYTF
CDR3 DNA: TGCGCCAGCAGCCAAGATCCAGGGGAGACATATGGCTACACCTTC

D gene: NA
clone size: NA
J gene: TRBJ2-2
V gene: TRBV11-2
CDR3 protein: CASSSNTAGELFF
CDR3 DNA: TGTGCCAGCAGCTCGAACACCGCCGGGGAGCTGTTTTTT

D gene: NA
clone size: NA
J gene: TRBJ1-1
V gene: TRBV2
CDR3 protein: CASSGGYGEAFF
CDR3 DNA: TGTGCCAGCAGTGGGGGTTACGGTGAAGCTTTCTTT

D gene: TRBD1
clone size: once
J gene: TRBJ2-7
V gene: TRBV2
CDR3 protein: CASSGGQGDNYEQYF
CDR3 DNA: TGTGCCAGCAGCGGAGGACAGGGGGATAACTACGAGCAGTACTTC

D gene: NA
clone size: NA
J gene: TRBJ1-2
V gene: TRBV27
CDR3 protein: CASWGLYGYTF
CDR3 DNA: TGTGCCTCTTGGGGACTCTATGGCTACACCTTC

D gene: NA
clone size: NA
J gene: TRBJ2-7
V gene: TRBV27
CDR3 protein: CASSFQDRTYEQYF
CDR3 DNA: TGTGCCAGCAGTTTCCAAGACAGGACCTACGAGCAGTACTTC

D gene: TRBD1
clone size: once
J gene: TRBJ1-6
V gene: TRBV7-8
CDR3 protein: CASRSDRGGSPLHF
CDR3 DNA: TGTGCCAGCAGATCCGACAGGGGAGGTTCACCCCTCCACTTT

D gene: NA
clone size: NA
J gene: TRBJ1-6
V gene: TRBV30
CDR3 protein: CAWSPSSYNSPLHF
CDR3 DNA: TGTGCCTGGAGTCCGAGCTCCTATAATTCACCCCTCCACTTT